A selection of T cell receptor beta chains follows, all from one sample in a study of cytomegalovirus exposure and HLA in healthy donors. Sequencing used immunoSEQ multiplex PCR; TCRdb keeps in-frame clones, though not all of them. This sample has 120,000 or so clones, with less than 90% found just once. The sample was PBMCs. The receptors shown here come from a man between 18 and 35 years old in good health and CMV-seropositive. CDR3s leave out the opening cysteine and the closing phenylalanine or tryptophan.

V gene	J gene	CDR3 protein
TRBV18	TRBJ2-7	ASSLQGSGYEQY
TRBV4-1	TRBJ2-7	ASSQEGQSYEQY
TRBV2	TRBJ1-1	ASSVAGGVTEAF
TRBV5-8	TRBJ2-3	ASSPGLASVDTQY
TRBV2	TRBJ1-2	ASSSYGVVDGYT
TRBV19	TRBJ2-1	ASSTLGASTEQF
TRBV10-3	TRBJ1-2	AINGGGSFGYT
TRBV2	TRBJ2-3	ASQRPFAQGAWAQY
TRBV9	TRBJ1-4	ASSVDDRLSEKLF
TRBV28	TRBJ1-5	ASREDRLPNQPQH
TRBV13	TRBJ1-1	ASSWGQVRTEAF
TRBV2	TRBJ1-5	ASSGRWGQGNQPQH
TRBV6-4	TRBJ2-2	ASSPQATNTGELF
TRBV7-3	TRBJ2-1	ASSLDRGSGNEQF
TRBV6-5	TRBJ2-5	ASRRTSGGRETQY
TRBV5-1	TRBJ2-7	ASSLGGATYEQY
TRBV7-3	TRBJ1-6	ASSLQGSYNSPLH
TRBV5-1	TRBJ2-1	ASSSGLAGEQF
TRBV9	TRBJ1-1	ASSVRSGSGTEAF
TRBV5-1	TRBJ2-3	ASSPQGPNTDTQY
TRBV19	TRBJ1-1	ASSTINSNTEAF
TRBV10-3	TRBJ2-7	AISESGTSGDYEQY
TRBV5-1	TRBJ2-6	ASSLRPQGGANVLT
TRBV28	TRBJ1-5	ASSTLDRGDQPQH
TRBV5-4	TRBJ1-6	ASSSGLLGGPLH
TRBV11-2	TRBJ1-5	ASSLDSFGTGGGKPQH
TRBV9	TRBJ2-7	ASSVDVSEQY
TRBV5-4	TRBJ2-3	ASSLELAGTDTQY
TRBV9	TRBJ2-7	ASSVEAGTYEQY
TRBV5-1	TRBJ2-1	ASSLVDRGAGYNEQF
TRBV2	TRBJ1-2	ASSVLLQGNDGYT
TRBV11-2	TRBJ1-5	ASSLQAGDRELGQPQH
TRBV30	TRBJ2-3	AWELAGGPTDTQY
TRBV7-9	TRBJ1-2	ASSLVGQGVSYGYT
TRBV5-6	TRBJ2-7	ASSRGQGYEQY
TRBV11-2	TRBJ1-1	ASSPRGVNTEAF
TRBV13	TRBJ2-7	ASSSRQRSYEQY
TRBV29-1	TRBJ1-1	SVVGGLNTEAF
TRBV5-6	TRBJ1-1	ASSLQGAAEAF
TRBV15	TRBJ2-7	ATSRRQAPYEQY
TRBV7-7	TRBJ2-7	ASSLLTGRFYEQY
TRBV5-6	TRBJ1-2	ASSPGRANYGYT
TRBV9	TRBJ2-1	ASSVVASGGYEQF
TRBV15	TRBJ2-1	ATSRGDRGPTEQF
TRBV5-1	TRBJ2-3	ASSLVGTGTTDTQY
TRBV30	TRBJ1-2	AWSPDLPRDGYT
TRBV28	TRBJ1-1	ASSPLSLGQTGNTEAF
TRBV12-5	TRBJ2-7	ASGYGTAYEQY
TRBV13	TRBJ1-1	ASSLVYRGQGEAF
TRBV25-1	TRBJ2-1	ASSGGDFSSYNEQF
TRBV13	TRBJ2-3	ASSHRDTFLDSTDTQY
TRBV6-5	TRBJ2-3	ASSYSGTDDTQY
TRBV4-1	TRBJ1-1	ASSQGRNTEAF